The 30 T cell receptor beta chains below all came from one sample that was sequenced in a study of CD8 T cells in Susac syndrome. Random hexamers were used to reverse transcribe roughly 0.5 to 1 ug of RNA. MiXCR, applied by TCRdb to the immunoSEQ multiplex PCR reads, yields one record per CDR3 protein. This table has more than 85,000 distinct CDR3 sequences, 95% to 98% appearing once. Sequencing input: CD4+ T cells from PBMCs. The receptors were gathered from a human donor in good health.

This rearrangement joins TRBV9 to TRBJ1-6, with 9 bases lining up with TRBD1. CDR1 is SGDLS and CDR2 is YYNGEE in the germline V gene. The CDR3 length is 14 residues. V dropped 3 bases and J dropped 9; count of bases not matched to a gene: 4. The CDR3 DNA is TGTGCCAGCAGCGGAGGACAGGGGAGTTCACCCCTCCACTTT. Translated, it gives CASSGGQGSSPLHF.

This clonotype was counted once. This chain joins TRBV28 and TRBJ1-1; TRBD1 aligns across 9 bases. CDR1 and CDR2 (germline): MDHEN, SYDVKM. The CDR3 loop spans 15 amino acids. Losses at the gene ends were 2 bases for V and 5 bases for J; bases not matched to a gene: 6. This CDR3 reads CASSLMGTGRTEAFF. CDR3 nucleotide sequence: TGTGCCAGCAGTTTAATGGGGACAGGGCGGACTGAAGCTTTCTTT.

This clonotype was seen just once. The chain is built from TRBV4-1 and TRBJ1-1; no definite D call. The CDR3 consists of 16 residues. From germline, CDR1 is MGHRA and CDR2 YSYEKL. V was trimmed by 2 bases and J by 0 bases, leaving 13 bases between them. The CDR3 DNA reads as TGCGCCAGCAGCCAACTTAAGACACCCATGAACACTGAAGCTTTCTTT. This encodes CASSQLKTPMNTEAFF.

This rearrangement joins TRBV28 to TRBJ2-1; D possibly corresponds to TRBD2 (6 bases). This CDR3 comprises 15 residues. Trimming pared 7 bases from V and 6 bases from J, leaving 19 bases between. Germline lookup yields CDR1 MDHEN and CDR2 SYDVKM. The CDR3 nucleotides are TGTGCCAGCACCGTTGGCGGGGCTGGTAGCAATGAGCAGTTCTTC. Amino acid sequence: CASTVGGAGSNEQFF.

The chain carries TRBV12-3 or TRBV12-4 and TRBJ2-7, with TRBD2 matching 10 bases. With 5 bases clipped from V and 1 base from J, the junction kept 8 bases outside the gene matches. This CDR3 has 16 amino acids. The CDR3 loop reads CASSQIIAGGSYEQYF. Here the CDR3 DNA reads TGTGCCAGCAGTCAGATCATAGCGGGGGGTTCCTACGAGCAGTACTTC.

The chain links TRBV2 to TRBJ1-5; D remains ambiguous. CDR3 size: 15 residues. Trimming removed 1 base at V and 4 bases at J, with 11 bases between. CDR1 is SNHLY and CDR2 is FYNNEI in the germline V gene. CDR3 sequence (DNA): TGTGCCAGCAGTGAAGGGCCCGGAGGTAATCAGCCCCAGCATTTT. Residues: CASSEGPGGNQPQHF.

The chain couples TRBV20-1 to TRBJ2-7; TRBD2 might be the D (6 bases). Trimming took 5 bases from V and 3 from J, leaving 14 bases between them. The CDR3 has 13 amino acids. Per the germline V gene, CDR1 is DFQATT and CDR2 is SNEGSKA (reference sequence). DNA of the CDR3: TGCAGTGCTTCCTTAGTGGGAGGCTACGAGCAGTACTTC. The encoded protein is CSASLVGGYEQYF.

The rearrangement joins TRBV5-4 to TRBJ1-2; D call uncertain. V was shortened by 5 bases and J by 3 bases, with 17 bases between the two germline ends. CDR3 length equals 15 residues. CDR1 is SGHNT, CDR2 YYREEE, per germline (reference sequence). The CDR3 DNA is TGTGCCAGCAGTCCTTCAAGGGCCTCCGACTATGGCTACACCTTC. Translated: CASSPSRASDYGYTF.

The rearrangement links TRBV6-2 or TRBV6-3 to TRBJ1-6; D is unresolved. The CDR3 extends over 12 amino acids. Germline V gene data show CDR1 as MNHEY and CDR2 as SVGEGT. Trimming took off 7 bases at V and 5 bases at J, with 6 bases between the two ends. The CDR3, as DNA: TGTGCCAGCACGTCCAATAATTCACCCCTCCACTTT. The encoded protein is CASTSNNSPLHF.

The J gene is TRBJ1-2, the V gene TRBV29-1; maybe TRBD1 (6 bases). CDR3 length: 15 amino acids. The ends were cut back, 3 bases at V and 8 bases at J, with 22 bases in the middle. Germline CDR1 is SQVTM and CDR2 is ANQGSEA. The chain's CDR3 is CSVELIPSDSSGYTF. The CDR3 nucleotides are TGCAGCGTTGAGCTCATACCTTCGGACAGCAGCGGCTACACCTTC.

This chain joins TRBV5-1 and TRBJ1-1; D remains ambiguous. This CDR3 spans 14 amino acids. Trimming cost V 0 bases and J 3 bases, with 9 bases left between them. Germline V gives CDR1 SGHRS, CDR2 YFSETQ. CDR3 residues: CASSLGRTYTEAFF. Here the CDR3 DNA reads TGCGCCAGCAGCTTGGGCCGAACCTACACTGAAGCTTTCTTT.

The chain links TRBV6-5 to TRBJ2-7, with a tentative D call TRBD1 (5 bases). CDR1 and CDR2 from the germline V gene are MNHEY and SVGAGI. V was cut by 0 bases and J by 2 bases, with 8 bases left in between. The CDR3 is 14 residues long. The CDR3 nucleotides read TGTGCCAGCAGTTACTCGGCAGGGCCCTACGAGCAGTACTTC. It specifies CASSYSAGPYEQYF.

The chain recombines TRBV6-1 with TRBJ2-2; D is unclear. The CDR3 consists of 15 residues. Germline V CDR1 and CDR2: MNHNS, SASEGT. The germline V and J ends were trimmed by 1 base and 6 bases, with 12 bases remaining between them. For the CDR3, the DNA is TGTGCCAGCAGTGAAGGACTCGTCGCGGCCGGGGAGCTGTTTTTT. Translation: CASSEGLVAAGELFF.

This chain joins TRBV10-3 and TRBJ2-2; D perhaps matches TRBD1 (6 bases). Trimming pared 2 bases from V and 1 base from J, leaving 11 bases between. The germline V gene has CDR1 ENHRY and CDR2 SYGVKD. The CDR3 has 16 amino acids. For the CDR3, the DNA is TGTGCCATCAGTGAGGCGACGACAGGGAACACCGGGGAGCTGTTTTTT. As protein: CAISEATTGNTGELFF.

The chain joins TRBV20-1 to TRBJ1-5, with 9 bases matching TRBD1. CDR1 is DFQATT, CDR2 SNEGSKA, per germline (reference sequence). This CDR3 comprises 12 residues. V dropped 4 bases and J dropped 7; count of bases not matched to a gene: 2. The CDR3 nucleotides read TGCAGTGCTACCACAGGGGGCCAGCCCCAGCATTTT. Amino acids: CSATTGGQPQHF.

This clonotype has just one count. The chain joins TRBV9 to TRBJ1-5, with D tentatively TRBD1 (5 bases). CDR1 SGDLS and CDR2 YYNGEE come from the germline V gene. V was cut by 4 bases and J by 2 bases, with 13 bases left in between. The CDR3 runs to 15 residues. CDR3 in DNA: TGTGCCAGCAGCAGAGCATGGGGACGCAATCAGCCCCAGCATTTT. Translating gives CASSRAWGRNQPQHF. The full variable domain, rest sourced from reference TRBV9 and TRBJ1-5, is DSGVTQTPKHLITATGQRVTLRCSPRSGDLSVYWYQQSLDQGLQFLIQYYNGEERAKGNILERFSAQQFPDLHSELNLSSLELGDSALYFCASSRAWGRNQPQHFGDGTRLSIL.

The chain carries TRBV30 and TRBJ1-2; the D is unclear. This CDR3 is built from 12 residues. Germline V gene sequence: CDR1 GTSNPN, CDR2 SVGIG (reference sequence). Trimming stripped 4 bases from V and 3 bases from J, with 9 bases between. CDR3: CAWTHSYYGYTF. CDR3 sequence (DNA): TGTGCCTGGACTCACAGCTACTATGGCTACACCTTC.

The genes are TRBV2 and TRBJ2-7; TRBD1 agrees at 9 bases. Germline lookup yields CDR1 SNHLY and CDR2 FYNNEI. This CDR3 spans 12 amino acids. The V and J ends lost 6 bases and 6 bases, in that order; junction bases with no gene match: 3. In DNA, the CDR3 is TGTGCCAGCAGCAGGACAGGGGTCGAGCAGTACTTC. It specifies CASSRTGVEQYF.

V usage is TRBV29-1 and J usage is TRBJ1-2, with 7 bases matching TRBD1. The ends lost 6 bases at V and 2 bases at J; junction bases unmatched: 3. The CDR3 contains 12 residues. CDR1 and CDR2 (germline): SQVTM, ANQGSEA. CDR3 residues: CSVAGQNYGYTF. DNA for the CDR3: TGCAGCGTCGCGGGACAGAACTATGGCTACACCTTC.

This clonotype has a single count. This sequence joins TRBV2 and TRBJ1-2; D call uncertain. V was cut by 3 bases and J by 0 bases, with 11 bases left in between. Germline lookup yields CDR1 SNHLY and CDR2 FYNNEI. The CDR3 totals 15 residues. The CDR3 DNA follows: TGTGCCAGCAGTGACTTCCGGCAGCCTAACTATGGCTACACCTTC. Translating it yields CASSDFRQPNYGYTF. Together with reference TRBV2 and TRBJ1-2, the CDR3 gives the full variable domain: EPEVTQTPSHQVTQMGQEVILRCVPISNHLYFYWYRQILGQKVEFLVSFYNNEISEKSEIFDDQFSVERPDGSNFTLKIRSTKLEDSAMYFCASSDFRQPNYGYTFGSGTRLTVV.

The chain links TRBV20-1 to TRBJ1-1, with 7 bases fitting TRBD1. The V segment lost 0 bases and the J segment 0 bases; nucleotides outside the gene matches: 7. Per germline, CDR1 DFQATT and CDR2 SNEGSKA (reference sequence). The CDR3 extends over 16 amino acids. The CDR3 here is CSARDLTGFMNTEAFF. The DNA of the CDR3 is TGCAGTGCTAGAGATCTGACAGGGTTTATGAACACTGAAGCTTTCTTT.

This chain connects TRBV4-2 to TRBJ2-1; 10 bases are a match to TRBD2. CDR3 size: 16 residues. CDR1 LGHNA and CDR2 YNFKEQ come from the germline V gene. Germline trimming cut 4 bases from V and 5 bases from J; bases unmatched to any gene: 8. The CDR3 DNA sequence: TGTGCCAGCAGCCGACAAGGCGGACTAGCGGACAATGAGCAGTTCTTC. Its translation is CASSRQGGLADNEQFF.

The gene calls are TRBV7-4 and TRBJ1-1; no reliable D call. Germline V gene sequence: CDR1 SGHVT, CDR2 SQSDAQ. V lost 0 bases and J lost 11, with 7 bases in between. CDR3 length: 11 residues. CDR3 sequence reads: CASSLAGVAFF. The CDR3 nucleotides read TGTGCCAGCAGCTTAGCTGGGGTGGCTTTCTTT.

This clonotype was seen just once. This chain links TRBV24-1 with TRBJ1-5; D gene unclear. CDR1 is KGHDR and CDR2 is SFDVKD in the germline V gene. The CDR3 has 15 residues. The ends were cut back, 0 bases at V and 3 bases at J, with 8 bases in the middle. CDR3 residues: CATSDLITPNQPQHF. The CDR3 nucleotides read TGTGCCACCAGTGATTTGATCACGCCCAATCAGCCCCAGCATTTT.

This sequence joins TRBV15 and TRBJ1-6; unclear D gene. CDR3 length: 15 residues. Germline CDR1 is LNHNV and CDR2 is YYDKDF (reference sequence). The V end lost 3 bases, the J end lost 7 bases, and 13 bases lay between the germline ends. The DNA of the CDR3 is TGTGCCACCAGCAGCCCGCTACAAGGGAATTCACCCCTCCACTTT. It yields the protein CATSSPLQGNSPLHF.

V usage is TRBV15 and J usage is TRBJ2-2; no clear D gene. In germline, CDR1 is LNHNV, CDR2 YYDKDF (reference sequence). Trimming removed 4 bases from V and 6 bases from J, with 12 bases in between. CDR3 length: 14 residues. CDR3 protein: CATSTLRAAGELFF. Here the CDR3 DNA reads TGTGCCACCAGCACCCTCCGGGCAGCCGGGGAGCTGTTTTTT.

The chain uses TRBV13 and TRBJ2-3; D gene unclear. The CDR3 is 15 residues long. Germline CDR1 reads PRHDT; CDR2 reads FYEKMQ (reference sequence). Trimming cost V 3 bases and J 1 base, with 11 bases left between them. DNA for the CDR3: TGTGCCAGCAGCTTCGACTCGGTAGGCACAGATACGCAGTATTTT. It encodes CASSFDSVGTDTQYF.

V is TRBV6-2 or TRBV6-3 and J is TRBJ2-3; D perhaps matches TRBD2 (6 bases). From germline, CDR1 is MNHEY and CDR2 SVGEGT. The CDR3 runs 16 residues. V lost 6 bases and J lost 4, with 20 bases in between. CDR3 bases: TGTGCCAGCAGCAGAGGTCTGGGAGGCCCCCCAGATACGCAGTATTTT. As protein: CASSRGLGGPPDTQYF.

The V gene is TRBV5-1, the J gene TRBJ2-4, with 9 bases identical to TRBD2. Trimming at V came to 4 bases and at J to 7 bases, leaving 9 bases not matched to a gene. From germline, CDR1 is SGHRS and CDR2 YFSETQ. The CDR3 consists of 15 residues. The CDR3 here is CASSLSSGGPNIQYF. The CDR3 DNA follows: TGCGCCAGCAGCCTCTCGAGCGGGGGGCCGAACATTCAGTACTTC.

The chain uses TRBV5-5 and TRBJ2-5, with a weak D call TRBD1 (5 bases). The V end lost 0 bases, the J end lost 5 bases, and 8 bases lay between the germline ends. The CDR3 consists of 13 residues. CDR1 is SGHKS and CDR2 is YYEKEE in the germline V gene (reference sequence). The CDR3 spells CASSLEGIETQYF. CDR3 DNA: TGTGCCAGCAGCTTGGAGGGGATCGAGACCCAGTACTTC.